These 30 T cell receptor beta chains were sequenced from one sample in a study of cytomegalovirus exposure and HLA in healthy donors. Sequencing used immunoSEQ multiplex PCR; TCRdb keeps in-frame clones, though not all of them. The table lists about 71,000 clones, roughly 93% of them singletons. Sequenced material: PBMCs. The receptors were sampled from a woman between 18 and 29 years old in good health and CMV-seronegative.

This chain connects TRBV6-1 to TRBJ2-2; 10 bases map to TRBD2. CDR3 length: 14 amino acids. The trim removed 6 bases at V and 3 bases at J, leaving 1 base unmatched. CDR1 MNHNS and CDR2 SASEGT come from the germline V gene. The CDR3 coding sequence is TGTGCCAGCAGCCTAGCGGGGGACACCGGGGAGCTGTTTTTT. Translated: CASSLAGDTGELFF.

The chain couples TRBV5-8 to TRBJ2-2, with D unclear. V shed 2 bases and J shed 3 bases, with 5 bases lying between them. Germline-derived CDR1 and CDR2 are SGHTS and YDEGEE. This CDR3 spans 13 amino acids. The CDR3 DNA reads TGTGCCAGCAGCTTCTATCACACCGGGGAGCTGTTTTTT. Residues: CASSFYHTGELFF. The full variable domain, its missing parts supplied by reference TRBV5-8 and TRBJ2-2, is EAGVTQSPTHLIKTRGQQATLRCSPISGHTSVYWYQQALGLGLQFLLWYDEGEERNRGNFPPRFSGRQFPNYSSELNVNALELEDSALYLCASSFYHTGELFFGEGSRLTVL.

V usage is TRBV4-2 and J usage is TRBJ2-5, with TRBD2 matching over 10 bases. The CDR3 sequence is 14 residues long. CDR1 and CDR2 (germline): LGHNA, YNFKEQ. J lost 7 bases, V lost 2 bases, and 4 bases had no gene match. The CDR3 coding sequence is TGTGCCAGCAGCCAAAGCGGGAGGGAGGGGACCCAGTACTTC. It is translated as CASSQSGREGTQYF.

The chain links TRBV27 to TRBJ1-1, with D perhaps matching TRBD1 (5 bases). The CDR3 has 16 residues. Trimming removed 5 bases at V and 4 bases at J, with 20 bases between. The germline CDR1 and CDR2 sequences are MNHEY and SMNVEV (reference sequence). CDR3 residues: CASSPRSGGFGTEAFF. The CDR3 DNA reads as TGTGCCAGCAGTCCTCGCTCGGGGGGGTTTGGCACTGAAGCTTTCTTT.

V is TRBV18 and J is TRBJ1-4; 8 bases are a match to TRBD1. Germline-derived CDR1 and CDR2 are KGHSH and LQKENI. The CDR3 is made up of 17 amino acids. J was trimmed by 6 bases and V by 1 base; bases with no gene match: 10. CDR3 amino acids: CASSPLGTGVLDEKLFF. The CDR3 coding sequence is TGTGCCAGCTCACCACTCGGGACAGGTGTTCTGGATGAAAAACTGTTTTTT.

V usage is TRBV19 and J usage is TRBJ1-1; 7 bases are a match to TRBD1. There are 13 residues in the CDR3. V shed 1 base, J shed 10 bases, and the junction held 6 bases outside the gene matches. Germline V lookup: CDR1 LNHDA, CDR2 SQIVND (reference sequence). In nucleotides, the CDR3 is TGTGCCAGTAGTATAGGGCAGGGGGTTCGAGCTTTCTTT. Translated, it gives CASSIGQGVRAFF.

CDR3 sequence: CASSTHRGEGRESPLHF. The CDR3 nucleotides are TGTGCCAGTAGTACCCATCGGGGGGAGGGACGCGAATCACCCCTCCACTTT. This chain connects TRBV19 to TRBJ1-6; the D gene is possibly TRBD1 (5 bases). V was cut by 4 bases and J by 10 bases, with 23 bases left in between. The CDR3 spans 17 residues. Germline loops: CDR1 LNHDA, CDR2 SQIVND (reference sequence).

The chain couples TRBV19 to TRBJ2-1, with TRBD2 matching over 7 bases. The junction had 5 bases not matched to a gene; V was cut back by 3 bases and J by 3 bases. The CDR3 length is 15 residues. Germline CDR1 is LNHDA and CDR2 is SQIVND (reference sequence). The CDR3 nucleotides are TGTGCCAGTAGTATTGGGACTACCCTCTACAATGAGCAGTTCTTC. This translates into CASSIGTTLYNEQFF.

This CDR3 reads CASSKFSGGGYEQYF. CDR3 DNA: TGTGCCAGCAGTAAATTTAGTGGGGGCGGCTACGAGCAGTACTTC. The chain carries TRBV27 and TRBJ2-7, with a possible D match to TRBD1 (6 bases). This CDR3 has 15 residues. With 5 bases removed from V and 3 bases from J, the gap between germline ends came to 17 bases. Germline CDR1 reads MNHEY; CDR2 reads SMNVEV (reference sequence).

The sample holds one count of this clone. The chain is built from TRBV27 and TRBJ2-7; the D gene is possibly TRBD2 (6 bases). This CDR3 contains 11 residues. Germline V gene data show CDR1 as MNHEY and CDR2 as SMNVEV (reference sequence). V was shortened by 6 bases and J by 7 bases, with 10 bases between the two germline ends. The CDR3 DNA reads as TGTGCCAGCAGGCTGGGGACTGAGCAGTACTTC. Translating it yields CASRLGTEQYF.

The gene calls are TRBV11-2 and TRBJ1-2, with TRBD1 identical over 12 bases. The V and J ends lost 3 bases and 8 bases, in that order; junction bases with no gene match: 7. The CDR3 is 15 residues long. Germline V lookup: CDR1 SGHAT, CDR2 FQNNGV. CDR3 amino acids: CASSLGTGGAEGYTF. The CDR3 DNA sequence: TGTGCCAGCAGCTTGGGGACAGGGGGCGCGGAGGGCTACACCTTC. The whole variable domain, remainder taken from reference TRBV11-2 and TRBJ1-2, is EAGVAQSPRYKIIEKRQSVAFWCNPISGHATLYWYQQILGQGPKLLIQFQNNGVVDDSQLPKDRFSAERLKGVDSTLKIQPAKLEDSAVYLCASSLGTGGAEGYTFGSGTRLTVV.

The chain employs TRBV15 and TRBJ2-7; 9 bases map to TRBD1. Germline-derived CDR1 and CDR2 are LNHNV and YYDKDF (reference sequence). Unmatched junction bases numbered 5, after V lost 0 bases and J lost 5 bases. The CDR3 totals 15 residues. In DNA, the CDR3 is TGTGCCACCAGCAGAGACCGGACAGGGGCAAACGAGCAGTACTTC. Protein: CATSRDRTGANEQYF. The full variable domain, in which reference TRBV15 and TRBJ2-7 provide the parts outside the CDR3, is DAMVIQNPRYQVTQFGKPVTLSCSQTLNHNVMYWYQQKSSQAPKLLFHYYDKDFNNEADTPDNFQSRRPNTSFCFLDIRSPGLGDTAMYLCATSRDRTGANEQYFGPGTRLTVT.

The rearrangement joins TRBV25-1 to TRBJ2-1, with 9 bases fitting TRBD2. With V trimmed by 10 bases and J by 3 bases, 13 bases remained unmatched. Germline-derived CDR1 and CDR2 are MGHDK and SYGVNS. The CDR3 spans 16 residues. In DNA form, the CDR3 reads TGTGCCACCAAGCGGTTAGCGGGAGCCCACTACAATGAGCAGTTCTTC. It codes for CATKRLAGAHYNEQFF.

The V and J genes are TRBV4-1 and TRBJ1-1; TRBD1 is a possible D gene (6 bases). Germline V lookup: CDR1 MGHRA, CDR2 YSYEKL. Between the trimmed V and J ends, which lost 4 bases and 1 base, there was a span of 19 bases. The CDR3 has 17 residues. The CDR3 bases are TGCGCCAGCAGCCTACTACGACAGGCCGGGGCGAACACTGAAGCTTTCTTT. This codes for CASSLLRQAGANTEAFF.

The chain joins TRBV19 to TRBJ1-5, with 8 bases aligning to TRBD1. The CDR3 loop spans 11 amino acids. V was clipped by 5 bases and J by 13 bases; unmatched bases: 4. The V gene's germline CDR1 is LNHDA and CDR2 SQIVND (reference sequence). Written as DNA, the CDR3 is TGTGCCAGTAGTGAGGACAGGGCGCAGCATTTT. Amino acid sequence: CASSEDRAQHF.

The chain couples TRBV11-1 to TRBJ1-1, with 11 positions matching TRBD1. V gave up 8 bases and J gave up 6 bases; unmatched junction bases: 11. Per germline, CDR1 SGHAT and CDR2 FQDESV (reference sequence). This CDR3 comprises 15 residues. The CDR3: CASRHTGTGGSEAFF. CDR3 coding DNA: TGTGCCAGCCGGCACACCGGGACAGGGGGATCTGAAGCTTTCTTT.

This rearrangement joins TRBV28 to TRBJ1-4, with D tentatively TRBD1 (5 bases). In germline, CDR1 is MDHEN, CDR2 SYDVKM. The V end lost 3 bases, the J end lost 0 bases, and 8 bases lay between the germline ends. The CDR3 is made up of 15 amino acids. Written as DNA, the CDR3 is TGTGCCAGCAGTTTGGAAGGGGCAACTAATGAAAAACTGTTTTTT. This encodes CASSLEGATNEKLFF. The complete variable domain, with remaining parts taken from reference TRBV28 and TRBJ1-4, reads DVKVTQSSRYLVKRTGEKVFLECVQDMDHENMFWYRQDPGLGLRLIYFSYDVKMKEKGDIPEGYSVSREKKERFSLILESASTNQTSMYLCASSLEGATNEKLFFGSGTQLSVL.

V is TRBV5-1 and J is TRBJ2-1, with 14 bases fitting TRBD2. This CDR3 has 14 residues. CDR1 and CDR2 from the germline V gene are SGHRS and YFSETQ. V gave up 4 bases and J gave up 8 bases; unmatched junction bases: 2. This chain's CDR3 is CASSPGLAGDEQFF. CDR3 coding DNA: TGCGCCAGCAGCCCGGGACTAGCGGGGGATGAGCAGTTCTTC.

The rearrangement joins TRBV9 to TRBJ1-4; 7 bases match TRBD1. CDR1 and CDR2 (germline): SGDLS, YYNGEE. With V trimmed by 0 bases and J by 6 bases, 5 bases remained unmatched. The CDR3 is 15 amino acids. CDR3 sequence: CASSVGYRGDEKLFF. In nucleotides, the CDR3 is TGTGCCAGCAGCGTAGGTTACAGGGGAGATGAAAAACTGTTTTTT.

The chain has TRBV10-1 and TRBJ2-7, with D possibly being TRBD1 (6 bases). Germline lookup yields CDR1 WNHNN and CDR2 SYGVQD (reference sequence). The CDR3 totals 16 residues. The ends were cut back, 5 bases at V and 2 bases at J, with 19 bases in the middle. The CDR3 here is CASSTSRGEMAYEQYF. For the CDR3, the DNA is TGCGCCAGCAGTACGAGCAGGGGAGAGATGGCCTACGAGCAGTACTTC.

The chain combines TRBV7-9 with TRBJ2-1; TRBD2 matches at 16 bases. The CDR3 covers 17 residues. After removal of 5 bases from V and 3 bases from J, the junction contained 4 bases not matched to a gene. Germline V lookup: CDR1 SEHNR, CDR2 FQNEAQ (reference sequence). The CDR3 loop is CASSPGLAGGDYNEQFF. Written as DNA, the CDR3 is TGTGCCAGCAGCCCGGGACTAGCGGGAGGGGACTACAATGAGCAGTTCTTC.

This chain joins TRBV6-1 and TRBJ2-7; possible D gene TRBD2, 5 bases. Germline-derived CDR1 and CDR2 are MNHNS and SASEGT. The CDR3 is 14 residues long. V was shortened by 1 base and J by 1 base, with 8 bases between the two germline ends. The CDR3 bases are TGTGCCAGCAGTGAAGAGGAGGAGTCCTACGAGCAGTACTTC. It yields the protein CASSEEEESYEQYF.

This chain connects TRBV27 to TRBJ2-7; possible D gene TRBD2, 7 bases. The CDR3 consists of 14 residues. Germline V gene lookup returns CDR1 MNHEY and CDR2 SMNVEV (reference sequence). With 5 bases removed from V and 6 bases from J, the gap between germline ends came to 17 bases. The CDR3 loop is CASSPERGGVEQYF. CDR3 DNA sequence: TGTGCCAGCAGTCCCGAACGAGGGGGGGTCGAGCAGTACTTC.

The CDR3 coding sequence is TGTGCCAGCAGCCAAGATAACCAGGGGGGTCAGCCCCAGCATTTT. Amino acid sequence: CASSQDNQGGQPQHF. The V gene is TRBV4-2, the J gene TRBJ1-5, with 7 bases fitting TRBD1. Germline values: CDR1 LGHNA, CDR2 YNFKEQ. There are 15 residues in the CDR3. J was trimmed by 6 bases and V by 0 bases; bases with no gene match: 5.

This clone was found once. This rearrangement joins TRBV11-2 to TRBJ2-7; D is undetermined. The V gene's germline CDR1 is SGHAT and CDR2 FQNNGV. Trimming removed 3 bases from V and 7 bases from J, with 19 bases in between. This CDR3 spans 15 amino acids. The CDR3 nucleotides are TGTGCCAGCAGCTTTGGGCAAAGCTCCCATCGGGAGCAGTACTTC. This translates into CASSFGQSSHREQYF.

The V and J genes are TRBV5-1 and TRBJ2-3, with D maybe TRBD2 (6 bases). This CDR3 is built from 15 residues. Trimming cost V 0 bases and J 3 bases, with 11 bases left between them. The germline V gene encodes CDR1 SGHRS and CDR2 YFSETQ. The CDR3 is CASSLGLGVTDTQYF. The CDR3 coding sequence is TGCGCCAGCAGCTTGGGACTAGGGGTTACAGATACGCAGTATTTT. Full variable domain (missing parts from reference TRBV5-1 and TRBJ2-3): KAGVTQTPRYLIKTRGQQVTLSCSPISGHRSVSWYQQTPGQGLQFLFEYFSETQRNKGNFPGRFSGRQFSNSRSEMNVSTLELGDSALYLCASSLGLGVTDTQYFGPGTRLTVL.

The V call is TRBV7-9, the J call TRBJ2-7, with 9 bases aligning to TRBD2. V shed 2 bases and J 2 bases; nucleotides not matched to a gene: 4. The germline V gene encodes CDR1 SEHNR and CDR2 FQNEAQ (reference sequence). The CDR3 is 15 amino acids. In nucleotides, the CDR3 is TGTGCCAGCAGCTTATTGGCTAGCGGGGCCTACGAGCAGTACTTC. This translates into CASSLLASGAYEQYF. The full variable domain, rest sourced from reference TRBV7-9 and TRBJ2-7, is DTGVSQNPRHKITKRGQNVTFRCDPISEHNRLYWYRQTLGQGPEFLTYFQNEAQLEKSRLLSDRFSAERPKGSFSTLEIQRTEQGDSAMYLCASSLLASGAYEQYFGPGTRLTVT.

The J gene is TRBJ2-1, the V gene TRBV7-9; 13 bases line up with TRBD2. J gave up 7 bases and V 5 bases, and 5 bases lay outside the gene matches. Germline values: CDR1 SEHNR, CDR2 FQNEAQ (reference sequence). The CDR3 is made up of 15 amino acids. The CDR3 region is CASSTGTSGVNEQFF. The CDR3 DNA follows: TGTGCCAGCAGCACCGGGACTAGCGGGGTTAATGAGCAGTTCTTC.

This rearrangement joins TRBV5-4 to TRBJ2-1, with D tentatively TRBD1 (6 bases). The V and J ends lost 6 bases and 7 bases respectively, with 17 bases between them. This CDR3 has 14 amino acids. In germline, CDR1 is SGHNT, CDR2 YYREEE (reference sequence). In nucleotides, the CDR3 is TGTGCCAGCACCTTATTTGGGGGCGGGAATGAGCAGTTCTTC. Protein product: CASTLFGGGNEQFF.

This sequence joins TRBV5-1 and TRBJ2-7, with TRBD1 matching over 10 bases. Germline loops: CDR1 SGHRS, CDR2 YFSETQ. This CDR3 region has 14 residues. V lost 4 bases to trimming and J lost 5 bases; unmatched junction nucleotides: 6. In DNA form, the CDR3 reads TGCGCCAGCAGCCAGGGACAGGGGATGGACGAGCAGTACTTC. Amino acids: CASSQGQGMDEQYF.